This entry is about one T cell receptor (beta chain). The CDR3 extends over 14 amino acids. The V end was cut by 11 bases, the J end by 0 bases, with 15 bases between. CDR1 MDHEN and CDR2 SYDVKM come from the germline V gene. The entry originates in a study of blood T cell repertoires in COVID-19. Study at large: The United States, Italy and Spain supplied acute and convalescent COVID-19 samples.

Original processing notes: Amplification with reference gene primers provided the estimates of nucleated cell counts. Using immunoSEQ multiplex PCR, the repertoire was profiled, and TCRdb retains in-frame clones only, with some absent. D and trimming come from the DNA, and the V and J calls and clone size come from that table. The sample yields roughly 300,000 clones, 85% to 90% seen once. What was sequenced was PBMCs or T cells enriched from blood (not recorded which). J is TRBJ2-3 and V is TRBV28, with a possible D match to TRBD2 (5 bases). The sequence was collected from a man aged 25-45 years who had recovered from COVID-19. Here the CDR3 reads CAALPGISTDTQYF. The DNA of the CDR3 is TGTGCCGCCTTACCGGGAATTAGCACAGATACGCAGTATTTT.